This T cell receptor beta chain appears in the sequencing data of a study of chemoradiotherapy in HPV16-positive cancers. Measured with immunoSEQ multiplex PCR; TCRdb has only the in-frame clones, and not every one. Here the sample spans about 24,000 clones, 87% being singletons. The CDR3 totals 14 residues. Per germline, CDR1 LGHNA and CDR2 YSLEER. V was trimmed by 4 bases and J by 1 base, leaving 7 bases between them. The starting material was blood, obtained from a patient who underwent chemoradiotherapy. The origin of this receptor is a human donor with HPV-associated anogenital cancer. The chain joins TRBV4-3 to TRBJ2-2; D is uncertain. The CDR3 loop is CASSRTENTGELFF. The CDR3 DNA reads TGCGCCAGCAGCCGTACAGAGAACACCGGGGAGCTGTTTTTT.